The TCR beta chain described here comes from a study of T cell repertoires in cytomegalovirus infection. TCRdb called the reads again in MiXCR, with one record for every CDR3 protein. The table lists fewer than 700,000 distinct CDR3 sequences, 20% to 25% of them singletons. This clonotype was found a few times. The length of the CDR3 is 12 residues. From germline, CDR1 is SEHNR and CDR2 FQNEAQ (reference sequence). Trimming pared 5 bases from V and 6 bases from J, leaving 10 bases between. The specimen was CD8+ T cells from PBMCs. The sequence came from a human donor in good health (CMV status not recorded). Some clones in this sample may be carry-over from other donors' samples. V gene TRBV7-9 combines with J gene TRBJ1-2; no definite D call. Here the CDR3 DNA reads TGTGCCAGCAGCCAAGAAAACGATGGCTACACCTTC. It encodes CASSQENDGYTF. Variable domain in full (rest from reference TRBV7-9 and TRBJ1-2): DTGVSQNPRHKITKRGQNVTFRCDPISEHNRLYWYRQTLGQGPEFLTYFQNEAQLEKSRLLSDRFSAERPKGSFSTLEIQRTEQGDSAMYLCASSQENDGYTFGSGTRLTVV.